The next 28 T cell receptor beta chains were all read from a single sample in a study of cytomegalovirus exposure and HLA in healthy donors. The study ran its PCR with 60 Vbeta and 13 Jbeta primers. Measured with immunoSEQ multiplex PCR; TCRdb has only the in-frame clones, and not every one. The sample shows about 210,000 clones, 75% to 85% of them seen only once. The sample comprised PBMCs. These receptors were obtained from a woman aged 25 to 45 in good health and CMV-seropositive.

V and J are TRBV7-9 and TRBJ2-7; 10 positions match TRBD2. The CDR3 is made up of 15 amino acids. Germline V gene data show CDR1 as SEHNR and CDR2 as FQNEAQ (reference sequence). V lost 8 bases and J lost 5; bases outside the gene matches: 12. The CDR3 spells CASLPASGSVDEQYF. The CDR3 DNA reads as TGTGCCAGCCTACCGGCTAGCGGGAGTGTAGACGAGCAGTACTTC.

The gene calls are TRBV5-1 and TRBJ2-1; a weak D match, TRBD2 (7 bases). Germline V CDR1 and CDR2: SGHRS, YFSETQ. The length of the CDR3 is 16 residues. With 4 bases removed from V and 1 base from J, the gap between germline ends came to 15 bases. The CDR3 DNA sequence: TGCGCCAGCAGCCTGGGAGGGGGGGCGTCCTACAATGAGCAGTTCTTC. Protein product: CASSLGGGASYNEQFF.

The chain is built from TRBV2 and TRBJ2-1, with 8 nucleotides matching TRBD2. With 1 base clipped from V and 3 bases from J, the junction kept 5 bases outside the gene matches. The CDR3 spans 16 residues. Looked up from germline, CDR1 is SNHLY and CDR2 is FYNNEI. Here the CDR3 reads CASSEVAGGHYNEQFF. The CDR3 coding sequence is TGTGCCAGCAGTGAAGTGGCGGGGGGCCACTACAATGAGCAGTTCTTC.

The chain couples TRBV30 to TRBJ2-7; D perhaps matches TRBD2 (6 bases). Germline CDR1 reads GTSNPN; CDR2 reads SVGIG (reference sequence). The V and J ends lost 0 bases and 0 bases respectively, with 9 bases between them. The CDR3 runs 14 residues. The CDR3, as DNA: TGTGCCTGGAGTGTACGGGGAGGCTCCTACGAGCAGTACTTC. Translating it yields CAWSVRGGSYEQYF.

The V call is TRBV13, the J call TRBJ2-3; the D gene is possibly TRBD1 (6 bases). The CDR3 covers 14 residues. Germline V CDR1 and CDR2: PRHDT, FYEKMQ (reference sequence). With 5 bases removed from V and 10 bases from J, the gap between germline ends came to 19 bases. This CDR3 is CASSHPQGIRAQYF. As DNA, the CDR3 is TGTGCCAGCAGCCACCCTCAGGGGATTCGGGCGCAGTATTTT.

Comments on this clone: The sample contains more than one DNA sequence encoding this CDR3. The V call is TRBV11-3, the J call TRBJ2-1, with D possibly matching TRBD2 (5 bases). The CDR3 length is 14 residues. Germline CDR1 and CDR2: SGHNT and YENEEA. V gave up 1 base and J gave up 1 base, with 5 bases separating them. The CDR3 DNA is TGTGCCAGCAGCTTAGGAGGGTCCTACAATGAGCAGTTCTTC. Its protein is CASSLGGSYNEQFF.

CDR3 sequence: CASSRLGTALIQYF. Here the CDR3 DNA reads TGTGCCAGCAGCCGTCTCGGGACAGCTCTCATTCAGTACTTC. The V call is TRBV5-8, the J call TRBJ2-4, with 7 nucleotides matching TRBD1. In germline, CDR1 is SGHTS, CDR2 YDEGEE. This CDR3 has 14 amino acids. V lost 4 bases and J lost 9; bases outside the gene matches: 10.

The chain combines TRBV27 with TRBJ2-7; a possible D gene is TRBD1 (6 bases). Trimming took 3 bases from V and 4 from J, leaving 10 bases between them. The CDR3 spans 13 residues. CDR1 is MNHEY, CDR2 SMNVEV, per germline (reference sequence). CDR3 residues: CASSLARGYEQYF. The CDR3 DNA sequence: TGTGCCAGCAGTTTGGCCAGGGGATACGAGCAGTACTTC.

This clone was seen just once. The chain couples TRBV19 to TRBJ2-7, with D unresolved. V lost 0 bases and J lost 3, with 9 bases in between. Per germline, CDR1 LNHDA and CDR2 SQIVND (reference sequence). This CDR3 comprises 14 residues. The CDR3, as DNA: TGTGCCAGTAGTATAGATTCCCCTTACTACGAGCAGTACTTC. Translation gives CASSIDSPYYEQYF.

V and J are TRBV10-3 and TRBJ2-2; 9 bases map to TRBD2. V shed 6 bases, J shed 2 bases, and the junction held 13 bases outside the gene matches. The CDR3 consists of 18 residues. From germline, CDR1 is ENHRY and CDR2 SYGVKD. The CDR3 loop reads CAIRTSGGPSANTGELFF. The CDR3 DNA sequence: TGTGCCATCAGGACCAGCGGGGGGCCCTCGGCCAACACCGGGGAGCTGTTTTTT.

This clone has just a few counts. The CDR3 bases are TGTGCCAGCACCAGGCGCAATCAGCCCCAGCATTTT. Translated: CASTRRNQPQHF. This chain uses TRBV28 with TRBJ1-5; D is uncertain. CDR3 size: 12 residues. Germline values: CDR1 MDHEN, CDR2 SYDVKM. The V gene lost 7 bases and the J gene lost 2 bases, with 6 bases spanning the gap.

This chain joins TRBV28 and TRBJ1-1, with a tentative D call TRBD1 (6 bases). The CDR3 extends over 14 amino acids. The germline V and J ends were trimmed by 3 bases and 1 base, with 9 bases remaining between them. Germline CDR1 MDHEN, CDR2 SYDVKM. The CDR3 coding sequence is TGTGCCAGCAGTTTGGGCAGGGGGAACACTGAAGCTTTCTTT. It is translated as CASSLGRGNTEAFF. Combining the CDR3 with reference TRBV28 and TRBJ1-1 gives the whole variable domain DVKVTQSSRYLVKRTGEKVFLECVQDMDHENMFWYRQDPGLGLRLIYFSYDVKMKEKGDIPEGYSVSREKKERFSLILESASTNQTSMYLCASSLGRGNTEAFFGQGTRLTVV.

The rearrangement uses TRBV7-9 and TRBJ1-4, with D perhaps matching TRBD1 (6 bases). CDR3 size: 15 residues. Trimming took off 2 bases at V and 7 bases at J, with 14 bases between the two ends. Germline V CDR1 and CDR2: SEHNR, FQNEAQ (reference sequence). The chain's CDR3 is CASSLSGGAGEKLFF. CDR3 sequence (DNA): TGTGCCAGCAGCTTAAGCGGGGGGGCGGGTGAAAAACTGTTTTTT.

This clone was seen more than once but under ten times. The V gene is TRBV27, the J gene TRBJ1-1; possible D gene TRBD1, 6 bases. Trimming left V 8 bases short and J 3 bases short, with 13 bases between. From germline, CDR1 is MNHEY and CDR2 SMNVEV (reference sequence). The CDR3 is 13 amino acids. The CDR3 nucleotides are TGTGCCAGCCGGGACACTCTAGACACTGAAGCTTTCTTT. This sequence encodes CASRDTLDTEAFF.

As for this clone: The identical CDR3 is also encoded by other nucleotide sequences in the sample. V gene TRBV9 combines with J gene TRBJ2-7; TRBD1 is a possible D gene (6 bases). The CDR3 sequence is 13 residues long. Germline V lookup: CDR1 SGDLS, CDR2 YYNGEE. V lost 2 bases, J lost 2 bases, and 8 bases lay in between. CDR3 in amino acids: CASSVDSTYEQYF. CDR3 DNA: TGTGCCAGCAGCGTGGACAGTACCTACGAGCAGTACTTC.

This rearrangement joins TRBV29-1 to TRBJ1-1; D unclear. Between the trimmed V and J ends, which lost 4 bases and 1 base, there was a span of 13 bases. Germline V lookup: CDR1 SQVTM, CDR2 ANQGSEA. This CDR3 has 14 amino acids. CDR3 nucleotides: TGCAGCGTTGGGCGTCGGCGGTCGAACACTGAAGCTTTCTTT. It is translated as CSVGRRRSNTEAFF.

The V gene is TRBV7-8, the J gene TRBJ2-5; 10 nucleotides line up with TRBD1. Germline CDR1 SGHVS, CDR2 FQNEAQ. CDR3 length equals 14 residues. V lost 7 bases to trimming and J lost 6 bases; unmatched junction nucleotides: 8. In nucleotides, the CDR3 is TGTGCCAGCATAGACGGGACAGGGGTGCAGACCCAGTACTTC. Protein sequence: CASIDGTGVQTQYF.

This clone appeared once. The rearrangement joins TRBV27 to TRBJ2-1, with 10 bases fitting TRBD1. The CDR3 is 15 residues long. Germline trimming cut 8 bases from V and 7 bases from J; bases unmatched to any gene: 11. CDR1 is MNHEY and CDR2 is SMNVEV in the germline V gene (reference sequence). The CDR3 here is CASLAWDRGENEQFF. The CDR3 coding sequence is TGTGCCAGCCTTGCGTGGGACAGGGGCGAAAATGAGCAGTTCTTC.

The chain combines TRBV5-5 with TRBJ1-2; D not resolved. Germline loops: CDR1 SGHKS, CDR2 YYEKEE (reference sequence). Trimming removed 1 base at V and 3 bases at J, with 16 bases between. This CDR3 has 16 amino acids. The DNA of the CDR3 is TGTGCCAGCAGCTTGCGCCTTAACGGCGGGTACTATGGCTACACCTTC. Translating it yields CASSLRLNGGYYGYTF.

The rearrangement links TRBV9 to TRBJ2-5; 8 nucleotides line up with TRBD1. CDR1 is SGDLS and CDR2 is YYNGEE in the germline V gene. The CDR3 is made up of 16 amino acids. V dropped 3 bases and J dropped 5; count of bases not matched to a gene: 12. CDR3 residues: CASSGTGTGLLETQYF. The CDR3 DNA reads TGTGCCAGCAGCGGTACCGGGACAGGACTTCTGGAGACCCAGTACTTC.

Here the CDR3 DNA reads TGTGCCAGCTCACCACCGGCGGCAGGGCCTGACAATGAGCAGTTCTTC. Amino acids: CASSPPAAGPDNEQFF. The chain recombines TRBV18 with TRBJ2-1; perhaps TRBD1 as D (5 bases). CDR1 and CDR2 from the germline V gene are KGHSH and LQKENI. The CDR3 extends over 16 amino acids. V was pared by 0 bases and J by 5 bases, with 14 bases between.

The CDR3 region has the DNA TGTGCCAGCAGTTTCCAGGGGGCGCGTGGTAGTCAGCCCCAGCATTTT. Protein sequence: CASSFQGARGSQPQHF. V and J are TRBV28 and TRBJ1-5, with TRBD1 matching over 8 bases. Germline-derived CDR1 and CDR2 are MDHEN and SYDVKM. After removal of 3 bases from V and 6 bases from J, the junction contained 10 bases not matched to a gene. The CDR3 extends over 16 amino acids.

The rearrangement joins TRBV11-3 to TRBJ1-1, with 7 nucleotides matching TRBD1. The ends lost 5 bases at V and 1 base at J; junction bases unmatched: 7. The CDR3 sequence is 15 residues long. Germline CDR1 is SGHNT and CDR2 is YENEEA. In nucleotides, the CDR3 is TGTGCCAGCAGCCCGCGTACAGGGGCGAACACTGAAGCTTTCTTT. Translated: CASSPRTGANTEAFF.

The CDR3 spells CASGRAPSYNEQFF. CDR3 bases: TGTGCCAGCGGGAGGGCCCCCTCCTACAATGAGCAGTTCTTC. V and J are TRBV7-6 and TRBJ2-1, with 7 nucleotides matching TRBD2. The CDR3 totals 14 residues. J lost 0 bases, V lost 8 bases, and 4 bases had no gene match. Germline V CDR1 and CDR2: SGHVS, FNYEAQ.

The gene calls are TRBV5-1 and TRBJ2-7; 9 nucleotides line up with TRBD1. The CDR3 totals 15 residues. Trimming took 3 bases from V and 2 from J; bases not matched to a gene: 6. Germline V CDR1 and CDR2: SGHRS, YFSETQ. The CDR3, as DNA: TGCGCCAGCAGCTCGGGGGGACAGGGTACCTACGAGCAGTACTTC. It encodes CASSSGGQGTYEQYF.

Note on this clone: One end of the junction varies from germline; a read error may be responsible. CDR3 loop: CASSYGGRRETQYF. The CDR3 DNA follows: TGTGCTAGCAGCTATGGCGGGAGAAGGGAGACCCAGTACTTC. This chain joins TRBV7-7 and TRBJ2-5, with TRBD2 matching over 7 bases. The CDR3 is 14 residues long. Germline V CDR1 and CDR2: SSHAT, FNYEAQ (reference sequence).

The rearrangement links TRBV7-2 to TRBJ1-2, with D unresolved. Trimming cost V 3 bases and J 5 bases, with 10 bases left between them. The CDR3 extends over 13 amino acids. Germline-derived CDR1 and CDR2 are SGHTA and FQGNSA. CDR3 coding DNA: TGTGCCAGCAGCTTTGCGACTTTGTATGGCTACACCTTC. Translating gives CASSFATLYGYTF.

This clone appeared a single time. The chain joins TRBV6-1 to TRBJ2-5; D is ambiguous. Germline CDR1 MNHNS, CDR2 SASEGT. The CDR3 has 12 residues. V lost 2 bases and J 5 bases, leaving 6 bases between the germline ends. CDR3 in amino acids: CASSELRETQYF. The CDR3, as DNA: TGTGCCAGCAGTGAACTCCGGGAGACCCAGTACTTC.